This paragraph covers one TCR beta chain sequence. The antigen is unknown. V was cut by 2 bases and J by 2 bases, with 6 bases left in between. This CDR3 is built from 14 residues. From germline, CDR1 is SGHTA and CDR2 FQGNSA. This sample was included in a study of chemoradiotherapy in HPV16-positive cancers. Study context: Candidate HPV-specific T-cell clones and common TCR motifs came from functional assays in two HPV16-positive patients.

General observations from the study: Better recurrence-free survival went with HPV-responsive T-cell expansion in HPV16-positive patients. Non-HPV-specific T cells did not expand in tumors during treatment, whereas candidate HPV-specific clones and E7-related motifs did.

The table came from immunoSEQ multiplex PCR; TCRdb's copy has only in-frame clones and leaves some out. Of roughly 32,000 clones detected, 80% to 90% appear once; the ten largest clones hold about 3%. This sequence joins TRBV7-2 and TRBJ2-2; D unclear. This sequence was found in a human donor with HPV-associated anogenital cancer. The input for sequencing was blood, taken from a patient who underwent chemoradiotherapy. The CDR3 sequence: CASSLRRNTGELFF. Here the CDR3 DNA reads TGTGCCAGCAGCTTACGGCGTAACACCGGGGAGCTGTTTTTT.